Following are 3 T cell receptor beta chains from one sample sequenced in a study of tumor-infiltrating lymphocytes in primary liver carcinoma. Taking about 18-30 mg of unsorted bulk tissue, the authors co-extracted RNA and DNA. Researchers generated TCR beta cDNA from around 510 ng of total RNA, relying on a constant-region primer. Three nested multiplex PCR rounds, a slightly modified ARM-PCR, produced the libraries for TCR beta. TRBV1-TRBV30 forward primers and a C-beta reverse primer were used in the first two PCR rounds, which each ran for approximately 11 cycles. A single record per CDR3 protein comes from TCRdb applying MiXCR to the multiplex PCR reads. The sample lists 100,000 or so distinct CDR3 sequences; 55% to 75% were seen once. The source material was liver tumor tissue from sampling region 5. Subset defined: tumor region T5, tumor centre. Receptors originate from a woman aged 60-75 years with primary liver carcinoma and hepatitis B virus infection.

As regards this clonotype: A read error is possible here, since a much larger clone lies one base away. V and J are TRBV30 and TRBJ1-1; D is ambiguous. Germline CDR1 reads GTSNPN; CDR2 reads SVGIG (reference sequence). This CDR3 region has 13 residues. In DNA form, the CDR3 reads TGTGCCTGGAGTGTGAACGTTAACACTGGAGCTTTCTTT. Protein: CAWSVNVNTGAFF. Using reference TRBV30 and TRBJ1-1 for the parts outside the CDR3, the full variable domain is SQTIHQWPATLVQPVGSPLSLECTVEGTSNPNLYWYRQAAGRGLQLLFYSVGIGQISSEVPQNLSASRPQDRQFILSSKKLLLSDSGFYLCAWSVNVNTGAFFGQGTRLTVV.

The chain is built from TRBV11-2 and TRBJ2-2, with a tentative D call TRBD2 (5 bases). V lost 2 bases to trimming and J lost 6 bases, with 19 bases between them. Germline loops: CDR1 SGHAT, CDR2 FQNNGV. The CDR3 totals 17 residues. CDR3 coding DNA: TGTGCCAGCAGCTTATCTCGTGAGGGTAATTGCGCCGGGGAGCTGTTTTTT. Its translation is CASSLSREGNCAGELFF.

Notes on this clonotype: At one end, the junction sequence differs from germline, possibly due to a read error. The chain joins TRBV11-3 to TRBJ2-3; 9 bases fit TRBD2. Germline V CDR1 and CDR2: SGHNT, YENEEA. This CDR3 is built from 18 residues. The CDR3 nucleotides read TGCGCCAGCAACCGTTGGGTAGCGGGAGAAGATAACACAGATACTCAGTATTTT. Its protein product is CASNRWVAGEDNTDTQYF. Full variable domain (outside the CDR3, taken from reference TRBV11-3 and TRBJ2-3): EAGVVQSPRYKIIEKKQPVAFWCNPISGHNTLYWYLQNLGQGPELLIRYENEEAVDDSQLPKDRFSAERLKGVDSTLKIQPAELGDSAVYLCASNRWVAGEDNTDTQYFGPGTRLTVL.